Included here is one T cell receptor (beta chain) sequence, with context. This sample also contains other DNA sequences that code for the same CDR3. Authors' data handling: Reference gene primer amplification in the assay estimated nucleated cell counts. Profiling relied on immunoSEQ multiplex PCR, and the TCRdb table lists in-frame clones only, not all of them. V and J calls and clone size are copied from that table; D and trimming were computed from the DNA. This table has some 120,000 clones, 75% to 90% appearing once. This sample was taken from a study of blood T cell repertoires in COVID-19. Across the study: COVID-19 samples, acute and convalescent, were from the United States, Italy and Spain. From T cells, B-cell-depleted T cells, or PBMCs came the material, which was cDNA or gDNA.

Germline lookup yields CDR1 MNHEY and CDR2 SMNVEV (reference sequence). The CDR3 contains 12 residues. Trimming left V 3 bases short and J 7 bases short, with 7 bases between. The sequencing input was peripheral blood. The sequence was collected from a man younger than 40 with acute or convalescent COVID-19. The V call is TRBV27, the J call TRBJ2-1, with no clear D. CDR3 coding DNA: TGTGCCAGCAGTTTCCCGGGTAATGAGCAGTTCTTC. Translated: CASSFPGNEQFF.